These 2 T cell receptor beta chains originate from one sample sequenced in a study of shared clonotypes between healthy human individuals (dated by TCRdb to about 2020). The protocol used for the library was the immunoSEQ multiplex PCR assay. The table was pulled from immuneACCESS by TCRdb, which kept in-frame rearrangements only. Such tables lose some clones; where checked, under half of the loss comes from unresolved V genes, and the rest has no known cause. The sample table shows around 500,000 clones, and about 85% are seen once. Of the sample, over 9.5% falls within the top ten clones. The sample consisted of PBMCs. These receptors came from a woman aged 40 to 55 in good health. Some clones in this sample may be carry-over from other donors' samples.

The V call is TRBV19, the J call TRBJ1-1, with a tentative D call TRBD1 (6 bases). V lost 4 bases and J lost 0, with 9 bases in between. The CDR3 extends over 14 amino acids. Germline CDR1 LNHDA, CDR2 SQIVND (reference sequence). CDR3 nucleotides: TGTGCCAGTAGTAGTTACAGGGTGAACACTGAAGCTTTCTTT. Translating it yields CASSSYRVNTEAFF.

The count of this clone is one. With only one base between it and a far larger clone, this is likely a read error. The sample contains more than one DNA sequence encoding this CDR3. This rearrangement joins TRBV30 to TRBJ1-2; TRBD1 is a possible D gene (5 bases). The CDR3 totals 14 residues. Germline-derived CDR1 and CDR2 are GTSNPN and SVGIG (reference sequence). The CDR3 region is CAWKKQENPYGYTF. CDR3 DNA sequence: TGTGCTTGGAAGAAACAGGAGAATCCATATGGCTACACCTTC.